A single count supports the clone carrying this T cell receptor (beta chain). The antigen remains undetermined. The data are from a study of OX40 agonist ivuxolimab in advanced cancers. Across the whole study: Patients were infused with ivuxolimab every 2 weeks at 0.01 to 10 mg/kg. Overall study results and limits: Both blood CD4+ and CD8+ T cells showed clonal growth by week 6 at 0.1 to 3.0 mg/kg. Expanded clones belonging to CD8+ T cells outnumbered, on average, those of CD4+.

Assay: immunoSEQ multiplex PCR; the TCRdb copy retains only in-frame clones and omits some. The sample records under 60,000 clones, 94% being singletons. CDR1 and CDR2 from the germline V gene are SGHDT and YYEEEE. Unmatched junction bases numbered 7, after V lost 4 bases and J lost 3 bases. The CDR3 extends over 16 amino acids. The source material was CD4+ or CD8+ T cells sorted from blood, sampled in a trial of the OX40 agonist ivuxolimab. The chain is built from TRBV5-6 and TRBJ1-4, with 9 bases that match TRBD1. The sequence was obtained from an adult with an advanced solid tumor such as melanoma, head and neck, liver or kidney cancer. CDR3 region: CASSSRDRVPNEKLFF. In DNA, the CDR3 is TGTGCCAGCAGCAGCCGGGACAGGGTCCCTAATGAAAAACTGTTTTTT.